Listed here are 20 T cell receptor beta chains from one sample, sequenced in a study of long-term antiretroviral therapy in people with HIV. The authors ran the immunoSEQ assay, v3.0, at survey level. Measured with immunoSEQ multiplex PCR; TCRdb has only the in-frame clones, and not every one. The sample holds 17,000 or so clones, approximately 95% seen once. Sequencing used unsorted PBMCs, obtained more than 10 years after starting antiretroviral therapy. Every receptor here comes from a young man with HIV.

The rearrangement links TRBV5-6 to TRBJ1-6, with D perhaps TRBD1 (5 bases). The V gene's germline CDR1 is SGHDT and CDR2 YYEEEE. The CDR3 is made up of 18 amino acids. V lost 2 bases and J 3 bases, leaving 18 bases between the germline ends. The CDR3 nucleotides are TGTGCCAGCAGCTTTGGGGGGGAGAATTTCGTCTATAATTCACCCCTCCACTTT. Translation: CASSFGGENFVYNSPLHF. Looking up the rest from reference TRBV5-6 and TRBJ1-6 gives the full variable domain: DAGVTQSPTHLIKTRGQQVTLRCSPKSGHDTVSWYQQALGQGPQFIFQYYEEEERQRGNFPDRFSGHQFPNYSSELNVNALLLGDSALYLCASSFGGENFVYNSPLHFGNGTRLTVT.

The V gene is TRBV5-5, the J gene TRBJ2-2; TRBD1 matches at 7 bases. The CDR3 is made up of 15 amino acids. Germline lookup yields CDR1 SGHKS and CDR2 YYEKEE (reference sequence). V shed 4 bases and J 4 bases; nucleotides not matched to a gene: 7. The DNA of the CDR3 is TGTGCCAGCAGCCCGACAGGGTCCCTCACCGGGGAGCTGTTTTTT. Protein sequence: CASSPTGSLTGELFF.

This chain's CDR3 is CASSFNRALSSSTDTQYF. CDR3 nucleotide sequence: TGTGCCAGCAGCTTCAACAGGGCCCTCTCCTCTAGCACAGATACGCAGTATTTT. The rearrangement joins TRBV7-6 to TRBJ2-3; D might be TRBD1 (6 bases). Germline V lookup: CDR1 SGHVS, CDR2 FNYEAQ. The CDR3 runs 18 residues. Trimming removed 3 bases at V and 0 bases at J, with 19 bases between.

The V gene is TRBV15, the J gene TRBJ1-2; D remains ambiguous. From germline, CDR1 is LNHNV and CDR2 YYDKDF (reference sequence). The CDR3 sequence is 12 residues long. V dropped 8 bases and J dropped 1 base, with 8 bases sitting between them. CDR3 sequence (DNA): TGTGCCACCTCAGCGGATAACTATGGCTACACCTTC. Translating gives CATSADNYGYTF. The variable domain in full, completed from reference TRBV15 and TRBJ1-2, reads DAMVIQNPRYQVTQFGKPVTLSCSQTLNHNVMYWYQQKSSQAPKLLFHYYDKDFNNEADTPDNFQSRRPNTSFCFLDIRSPGLGDTAMYLCATSADNYGYTFGSGTRLTVV.

The gene calls are TRBV4-2 and TRBJ2-2, with a tentative D call TRBD2 (6 bases). Germline CDR1 reads LGHNA; CDR2 reads YNFKEQ. CDR3 size: 15 residues. V lost 1 base to trimming and J lost 3 bases, with 9 bases between them. The DNA of the CDR3 is TGTGCCAGCAGCCAAGTCGGGACTTACACCGGGGAGCTGTTTTTT. Protein: CASSQVGTYTGELFF.

The chain uses TRBV19 and TRBJ2-4, with 10 positions matching TRBD1. V was clipped by 3 bases and J by 5 bases; unmatched bases: 7. Germline V gives CDR1 LNHDA, CDR2 SQIVND (reference sequence). The CDR3 contains 16 residues. CDR3 nucleotides: TGTGCCAGTAGTATCGTCCGGACAGGGGGGGAAAACATTCAGTACTTC. Translation: CASSIVRTGGENIQYF.

This rearrangement joins TRBV30 to TRBJ1-2, with TRBD1 as a possible D gene (6 bases). From germline, CDR1 is GTSNPN and CDR2 SVGIG (reference sequence). Trimming removed 8 bases from V and 8 bases from J, with 15 bases in between. This CDR3 spans 11 amino acids. This CDR3 reads CARDEGGGYTF. The CDR3 coding sequence is TGTGCCCGAGACGAGGGGGGAGGCTACACCTTC.

The chain recombines TRBV7-3 with TRBJ2-1, with D perhaps matching TRBD2 (6 bases). The V gene lost 1 base and the J gene lost 6 bases, with 10 bases spanning the gap. The V gene's germline CDR1 is SGHTA and CDR2 FQGTGA. The length of the CDR3 is 14 residues. Here the CDR3 DNA reads TGTGCCAGCAGCTTAATTGCGGGGACCAATGAGCAGTTCTTC. Translation gives CASSLIAGTNEQFF.

This chain connects TRBV7-9 to TRBJ2-1; 10 bases match TRBD2. Germline CDR1 is SEHNR and CDR2 is FQNEAQ (reference sequence). This CDR3 is 16 amino acids long. V shed 0 bases and J 2 bases; nucleotides not matched to a gene: 1. CDR3 protein: CASSLALAGAYNEQFF. The CDR3 nucleotides read TGTGCCAGCAGCTTAGCGCTAGCGGGGGCCTACAATGAGCAGTTCTTC.

The chain combines TRBV5-1 with TRBJ1-2, with 8 nucleotides matching TRBD1. Per the germline V gene, CDR1 is SGHRS and CDR2 is YFSETQ. V lost 2 bases and J lost 8; bases outside the gene matches: 8. CDR3 length: 14 residues. In DNA form, the CDR3 reads TGCGCCAGCAGCTTCCCTCAGGGGGCGCGGGGCTACACCTTC. Translating gives CASSFPQGARGYTF.

The chain employs TRBV11-2 and TRBJ2-1; 7 nucleotides agree with TRBD2. The germline gives CDR1 SGHAT, CDR2 FQNNGV. The V and J ends lost 11 bases and 0 bases, in that order; junction bases with no gene match: 4. The CDR3 extends over 13 amino acids. CDR3 nucleotide sequence: TGTGCCGCTGGGGGGGGCTCCTACAATGAGCAGTTCTTC. It translates to CAAGGGSYNEQFF.

J is TRBJ2-5 and V is TRBV28, with TRBD1 matching over 7 bases. The trim removed 7 bases at V and 3 bases at J, leaving 5 bases unmatched. Germline V lookup: CDR1 MDHEN, CDR2 SYDVKM. The CDR3 is 13 residues long. In DNA, the CDR3 is TGTGCCAGCACCACGGGGACAGAAGAGACCCAGTACTTC. Its translation is CASTTGTEETQYF.

V gene TRBV10-3 combines with J gene TRBJ1-5, with a possible D match to TRBD1 (6 bases). CDR1 and CDR2 (germline): ENHRY, SYGVKD. This CDR3 region has 15 residues. V was clipped by 2 bases and J by 4 bases, with 12 bases between them. The CDR3 coding sequence is TGTGCCATCAGTGAGAGCGGACAGCCGAATCAGCCCCAGCATTTT. Its protein is CAISESGQPNQPQHF.

V usage is TRBV7-3 and J usage is TRBJ2-2; no reliable D call. Trimming removed 5 bases at V and 6 bases at J, with 10 bases between. The CDR3 spans 13 residues. The V gene's germline CDR1 is SGHTA and CDR2 FQGTGA. The chain's CDR3 is CASSISPPGELFF. DNA of the CDR3: TGTGCCAGCAGCATTAGTCCCCCCGGGGAGCTGTTTTTT.

Only one count was recorded for this clone. J is TRBJ1-6 and V is TRBV27; D not certain. V lost 8 bases and J lost 0, with 14 bases in between. CDR3 length: 16 amino acids. CDR1 is MNHEY, CDR2 SMNVEV, per germline (reference sequence). CDR3 in amino acids: CASFYRHSSYNSPLHF. CDR3 in DNA: TGTGCCAGCTTCTATAGACATAGCTCCTATAATTCACCCCTCCACTTT.

The rearrangement joins TRBV19 to TRBJ1-4; D perhaps matches TRBD1 (5 bases). From germline, CDR1 is LNHDA and CDR2 SQIVND (reference sequence). The CDR3 is 15 amino acids. The V end lost 2 bases, the J end lost 10 bases, and 17 bases lay between the germline ends. CDR3 protein: CASSITTDTLAKLFF. The CDR3 DNA reads as TGTGCCAGTAGTATAACGACAGACACCTTGGCAAAACTGTTTTTT.

In the case of this clone: One end of the junction varies from germline; a read error may be responsible. This chain uses TRBV5-1 with TRBJ2-2, with D hard to call. This CDR3 region has 14 residues. Germline CDR1 SGHRS, CDR2 YFSETQ. This CDR3 reads CASSVDWNSGELFF. The DNA of the CDR3 is TGCGCCAGCAGCGTAGACTGGAACTCCGGGGAGCTGTTTTTT.

The genes are TRBV5-1 and TRBJ2-3; TRBD1 matches 9 bases. The V gene end was trimmed by 4 bases and the J gene end by 3 bases; junction bases not matched to a gene: 6. Germline values: CDR1 SGHRS, CDR2 YFSETQ. The CDR3 sequence is 15 residues long. The chain's CDR3 is CASSTGQGTTDTQYF. The DNA for the CDR3 is TGCGCCAGCAGCACCGGACAGGGGACGACAGATACGCAGTATTTT.

In DNA form, the CDR3 reads TGTGCCAGCAGCCCGAGCTCCTACAATGAGCAGTTCTTC. Its protein is CASSPSSYNEQFF. The chain recombines TRBV7-9 with TRBJ2-1, with D unclear. In germline, CDR1 is SEHNR, CDR2 FQNEAQ (reference sequence). V dropped 5 bases and J dropped 0 bases, with 5 bases sitting between them. The CDR3 runs 13 residues. Together with reference TRBV7-9 and TRBJ2-1, the CDR3 gives the full variable domain: DTGVSQNPRHKITKRGQNVTFRCDPISEHNRLYWYRQTLGQGPEFLTYFQNEAQLEKSRLLSDRFSAERPKGSFSTLEIQRTEQGDSAMYLCASSPSSYNEQFFGPGTRLTVL.

This chain uses TRBV5-1 with TRBJ2-7, with 7 bases aligning to TRBD2. There are 14 residues in the CDR3. After removal of 4 bases from V and 2 bases from J, the junction contained 6 bases not matched to a gene. In germline, CDR1 is SGHRS, CDR2 YFSETQ. The CDR3 bases are TGCGCCAGCAGCAGCACCGGGACTACCTACGAGCAGTACTTC. The encoded protein is CASSSTGTTYEQYF.